Presented here are 11 T cell receptor beta chains from one specimen sequenced in a study of cytomegalovirus exposure and HLA in healthy donors (dated by TCRdb to 2016 to 2017). Preparation of the library involved the immunoSEQ multiplex PCR assay. The multiplex PCR relied on a mix of 60 forward primers for TCR Vbeta segments and 13 reverse primers for TCR Jbeta segments. What TCRdb holds here is the immuneACCESS table cut down to in-frame rearrangements. Part of the clones is not present; checked against another copy, under half of the missing clones reflect an unresolved V gene, and the others are unexplained. The sample records under 200,000 clones, approximately 80% of which are singletons. The leading ten clones occupy about 2% of the sample. Sequenced material: PBMCs. Source of these receptors: a woman between 45 and 65 years old in good health and CMV-seronegative.

This chain connects TRBV20-1 to TRBJ2-3, with 8 bases identical to TRBD1. Trimming took 7 bases from V and 4 from J; bases not matched to a gene: 1. This CDR3 has 11 amino acids. Germline values: CDR1 DFQATT, CDR2 SNEGSKA (reference sequence). This CDR3 is CSGTGPDTQYF. The CDR3 nucleotides are TGCAGTGGGACAGGGCCAGATACGCAGTATTTT.

The genes are TRBV2 and TRBJ2-7; perhaps TRBD2 as D (6 bases). The CDR3 spans 13 residues. Trimming took off 5 bases at V and 0 bases at J, with 8 bases between the two ends. CDR1 is SNHLY, CDR2 FYNNEI, per germline. This CDR3 is CASSRGVSYEQYF. Written as DNA, the CDR3 is TGTGCCAGCAGTCGCGGGGTCTCCTACGAGCAGTACTTC.

This chain connects TRBV10-3 to TRBJ1-6; 8 bases fit TRBD1. V lost 2 bases to trimming and J lost 8 bases; unmatched junction nucleotides: 8. From germline, CDR1 is ENHRY and CDR2 SYGVKD. The CDR3 extends over 16 amino acids. CDR3 protein: CAISERSGGLDSPLHF. Here the CDR3 DNA reads TGTGCCATCAGTGAGCGGTCAGGGGGCTTGGATTCACCCCTCCACTTT.

V usage is TRBV30 and J usage is TRBJ1-3, with 8 positions matching TRBD1. Germline assignment: CDR1 GTSNPN and CDR2 SVGIG (reference sequence). The V and J ends lost 5 bases and 0 bases, in that order; junction bases with no gene match: 12. This CDR3 comprises 17 residues. CDR3 loop: CAWEIGTGRRSGNTIYF. For the CDR3, the DNA is TGTGCCTGGGAGATCGGGACAGGACGACGCTCTGGAAACACCATATATTTT.

This clone was detected a few times. The J gene is TRBJ2-1, the V gene TRBV9, with TRBD2 as a possible D gene (5 bases). CDR3 length: 15 amino acids. Trimming stripped 2 bases from V and 0 bases from J, with 9 bases between. Per germline, CDR1 SGDLS and CDR2 YYNGEE. CDR3 nucleotides: TGTGCCAGCAGCGTCCTAGGGAGCTCCTACAATGAGCAGTTCTTC. Translation: CASSVLGSSYNEQFF.

This clone was seen a single time. The chain links TRBV10-2 to TRBJ1-3; D ambiguous. V was trimmed by 2 bases and J by 4 bases, leaving 12 bases between them. This CDR3 comprises 15 residues. The germline V gene has CDR1 WSHSY and CDR2 SAAADI. CDR3 DNA: TGCGCCAGCAGTGAGACGGGCCAGCGGGGAAACACCATATATTTT. Translated: CASSETGQRGNTIYF.

The genes are TRBV28 and TRBJ1-1; 11 bases match TRBD1. The CDR3 runs to 14 residues. Trimming cost V 3 bases and J 5 bases; bases outside gene matches: 2. Germline CDR1 is MDHEN and CDR2 is SYDVKM. This CDR3 reads CASSLRDRGTEAFF. In nucleotides, the CDR3 is TGTGCCAGCAGTTTGAGGGACAGGGGGACTGAAGCTTTCTTT.

CDR3 in DNA: TGTGCCAGCAGTTTAGGGGGGGGCCCTGAGAGCTACACCTTC. Protein: CASSLGGGPESYTF. The V call is TRBV27, the J call TRBJ1-2, with D possibly matching TRBD1 (6 bases). The CDR3 loop spans 14 amino acids. Germline V gene data show CDR1 as MNHEY and CDR2 as SMNVEV (reference sequence). The V gene lost 2 bases and the J gene lost 9 bases, with 16 bases spanning the gap.

This chain joins TRBV5-6 and TRBJ1-2, with 10 bases that match TRBD1. Per germline, CDR1 SGHDT and CDR2 YYEEEE. The CDR3 runs to 14 residues. V shed 3 bases and J 3 bases; nucleotides not matched to a gene: 2. CDR3 loop: CASSSGQGYYGYTF. The CDR3 nucleotides read TGTGCCAGCAGCTCGGGACAGGGGTACTATGGCTACACCTTC. Drawing the rest from reference TRBV5-6 and TRBJ1-2, the complete variable domain is DAGVTQSPTHLIKTRGQQVTLRCSPKSGHDTVSWYQQALGQGPQFIFQYYEEEERQRGNFPDRFSGHQFPNYSSELNVNALLLGDSALYLCASSSGQGYYGYTFGSGTRLTVV.

The rearrangement joins TRBV19 to TRBJ2-3, with TRBD2 matching over 7 bases. Unmatched junction bases numbered 10, after V lost 10 bases and J lost 3 bases. Germline lookup yields CDR1 LNHDA and CDR2 SQIVND (reference sequence). CDR3 length equals 14 residues. The CDR3 reads CATTGRARTDTQYF. For the CDR3, the DNA is TGTGCCACCACGGGGAGGGCGAGGACAGATACGCAGTATTTT.

This chain joins TRBV7-8 and TRBJ1-2, with a possible D match to TRBD1 (6 bases). This CDR3 has 15 residues. The V and J ends lost 6 bases and 5 bases respectively, with 19 bases between them. Per the germline V gene, CDR1 is SGHVS and CDR2 is FQNEAQ. CDR3 sequence: CASSSPSGARYGYTF. The CDR3 DNA is TGTGCCAGCAGTTCCCCCTCAGGGGCTCGGTATGGCTACACCTTC.